Each of the 26 T cell receptor beta chains below was sequenced from the same sample in a study of T-cell memory formation after mild COVID-19 (dated by TCRdb to the early 2020s). The library was generated by 5' RACE. The sample was run on an Illumina NovaSeq 6000. The raw public reads went through TCRdb reprocessing: fastp at Q25, MiXCR clone calling, in-frame beta chains kept. Merged by CDR3 protein, the rows form single entries marked with the most common genes and DNA. The sample table contains 130,000 to 150,000 distinct CDR3 sequences; only one count was recorded for 6% to 6.5% of them. The ten largest clones represent roughly 1.9% of the sample. Sequencing was carried out using PBMCs or a T cell subset sorted from them (not recorded which). These receptors were collected from an adult woman who had mild COVID-19 (a few samples of this study predate the infection). The sample titles of this study are shuffled in the database, so cell type and time point are left out; the donor was told from shared clones.

This clonotype appeared many times. This sequence joins TRBV20-1 and TRBJ1-1; 11 bases map to TRBD1. J was trimmed by 0 bases and V by 1 base; bases with no gene match: 4. The CDR3 extends over 16 amino acids. Germline loops: CDR1 DFQATT, CDR2 SNEGSKA (reference sequence). In nucleotides, the CDR3 is TGCAGTGCTAGAGGGGCGGACAGGGGGCTGAACACTGAAGCTTTCTTT. It codes for CSARGADRGLNTEAFF.

This clonotype was recorded many times. The V and J genes are TRBV5-1 and TRBJ1-2, with D hard to call. This CDR3 region has 14 residues. Germline loops: CDR1 SGHRS, CDR2 YFSETQ. Trimming cost V 0 bases and J 2 bases, with 8 bases left between them. As DNA, the CDR3 is TGCGCCAGCAGCTTGGGCCGGAGCAACTATGGCTACACCTTC. It translates to CASSLGRSNYGYTF.

This chain joins TRBV19 and TRBJ1-1; TRBD1 is a possible D gene (5 bases). There are 14 residues in the CDR3. V was cut by 8 bases and J by 6 bases, with 19 bases left in between. Germline V gene data show CDR1 as LNHDA and CDR2 as SQIVND (reference sequence). The CDR3: CASSAAGLGAEAFF. In DNA, the CDR3 is TGTGCCAGTTCCGCAGCGGGACTGGGCGCTGAAGCTTTCTTT. Variable domain in full (rest from reference TRBV19 and TRBJ1-1): DGGITQSPKYLFRKEGQNVTLSCEQNLNHDAMYWYRQDPGQGLRLIYYSQIVNDFQKGDIAEGYSVSREKKESFPLTVTSAQKNPTAFYLCASSAAGLGAEAFFGQGTRLTVV.

The rearrangement uses TRBV18 and TRBJ2-1, with 16 bases matching TRBD2. Germline CDR1 reads KGHSH; CDR2 reads LQKENI. CDR3 size: 21 residues. J was trimmed by 1 base and V by 6 bases; bases with no gene match: 15. CDR3 sequence reads: CASSNLPGLAGGSPSYNEQFF. CDR3 coding DNA: TGTGCCAGCTCCAATCTACCGGGACTAGCGGGAGGGTCTCCTTCCTACAATGAGCAGTTCTTC. The full variable domain, in which reference TRBV18 and TRBJ2-1 provide the parts outside the CDR3, is NAGVMQNPRHLVRRRGQEARLRCSPMKGHSHVYWYRQLPEEGLKFMVYLQKENIIDESGMPKERFSAEFPKEGPSILRIQQVVRGDSAAYFCASSNLPGLAGGSPSYNEQFFGPGTRLTVL.

CDR3: CASSQDQQGEFYEQYF. The CDR3 DNA sequence: TGCGCCAGCAGCCAAGACCAGCAGGGGGAATTCTACGAGCAGTACTTC. This chain uses TRBV4-1 with TRBJ2-7; 7 bases fit TRBD1. With V trimmed by 0 bases and J by 3 bases, 8 bases remained unmatched. CDR3 length equals 16 residues. Germline V gene sequence: CDR1 MGHRA, CDR2 YSYEKL.

The rearrangement joins TRBV6-2 or TRBV6-3 to TRBJ1-1; no definite D call. CDR3 length: 14 amino acids. Trimming stripped 2 bases from V and 1 base from J, with 8 bases between. Germline CDR1 reads MNHEY; CDR2 reads SVGEGT. CDR3 coding DNA: TGTGCCAGCAGTTACGGACGGGGGAACACTGAAGCTTTCTTT. As protein: CASSYGRGNTEAFF.

This clonotype has ten or more counts. The V and J genes are TRBV4-2 and TRBJ2-2; the D gene could be TRBD1 or TRBD2 (5 bases each). V lost 3 bases and J 6 bases, leaving 17 bases between the germline ends. Germline assignment: CDR1 LGHNA and CDR2 YNFKEQ. There are 16 residues in the CDR3. CDR3: CASSHGARDRAGELFF. The CDR3 coding sequence is TGTGCCAGCAGCCACGGGGCGAGGGACCGAGCCGGGGAGCTGTTTTTT.

The J gene is TRBJ2-1, the V gene TRBV12-3 or TRBV12-4; 8 bases agree with TRBD2. This CDR3 region has 15 residues. Trimming took 0 bases from V and 8 from J; bases not matched to a gene: 6. The CDR3 DNA reads as TGTGCCAGCAGTTTAGCTAGCGGGGTGTCCTATGAGCAGTTCTTC. It is translated as CASSLASGVSYEQFF.

The gene calls are TRBV3-1 and TRBJ2-7; 12 nucleotides align to TRBD2. This CDR3 contains 15 residues. Looked up from germline, CDR1 is LGHDT and CDR2 is YNNKEL (reference sequence). J gave up 1 base and V 5 bases, and 3 bases lay outside the gene matches. This CDR3 is CASSDLAGGSYEQYF. CDR3 nucleotides: TGTGCCAGCAGCGACCTAGCGGGAGGGTCCTACGAGCAGTACTTC.

This clonotype was seen at least ten times. V usage is TRBV20-1 and J usage is TRBJ2-3; 11 bases line up with TRBD2. Germline CDR1 and CDR2: DFQATT and SNEGSKA (reference sequence). The J segment lost 4 bases and the V segment lost 1 base, leaving 7 bases of the junction unmatched. This CDR3 comprises 16 residues. DNA of the CDR3: TGCAGTGCTAGAGGAACTAGCGGGAGATTGGCAGATACGCAGTATTTT. Encoded protein: CSARGTSGRLADTQYF.

The chain employs TRBV12-3 or TRBV12-4 and TRBJ2-1; TRBD2 agrees at 8 bases. CDR3 length: 17 residues. Trimming removed 5 bases from V and 6 bases from J; junction bases left unmatched: 15. The CDR3 loop reads CASSRPLKSGRSNEQFF. The CDR3, as DNA: TGTGCCAGCAGTCGTCCACTCAAGAGCGGGAGAAGCAATGAGCAGTTCTTC.

This clonotype was seen only a few times. CDR3 region: CASSLAGLSGELFF. The CDR3 DNA reads TGCGCCAGCAGCTTGGCCGGTCTCAGCGGGGAGCTGTTTTTT. The gene calls are TRBV5-1 and TRBJ2-2; D not certain. The CDR3 is made up of 14 amino acids. CDR1 is SGHRS, CDR2 YFSETQ, per germline. Deletions cut 0 bases from V and 7 bases from J, with 10 bases between.

This clonotype was seen many times. The rearrangement joins TRBV12-3 or TRBV12-4 to TRBJ2-1; D is uncertain. With 1 base removed from V and 7 bases from J, the gap between germline ends came to 20 bases. The CDR3 has 17 residues. CDR3 DNA sequence: TGTGCCAGCAGTTTAGAAGCCTCGCGCGGACCGTATAATGAGCAGTTCTTC. This sequence encodes CASSLEASRGPYNEQFF.

In its sample, this clonotype was seen many times. The chain uses TRBV7-9 and TRBJ2-7, with a possible D match to TRBD2 (6 bases). Germline lookup yields CDR1 SEHNR and CDR2 FQNEAQ (reference sequence). This CDR3 contains 13 residues. The ends were cut back, 5 bases at V and 6 bases at J, with 14 bases in the middle. The CDR3 reads CASSPNGGIEQYF. CDR3 bases: TGTGCCAGCAGCCCGAATGGGGGGATCGAGCAGTACTTC.

This clonotype was picked up many times. The chain joins TRBV11-2 to TRBJ2-7, with a weak D call TRBD2 (5 bases). From germline, CDR1 is SGHAT and CDR2 FQNNGV. V was clipped by 5 bases and J by 3 bases, with 11 bases between them. The CDR3 length is 13 residues. The CDR3: CASSPPAGYEQYF. DNA of the CDR3: TGTGCCAGCAGCCCCCCCGCGGGCTACGAGCAGTACTTC.

This rearrangement joins TRBV5-1 to TRBJ1-1, with unresolved D. V dropped 2 bases and J dropped 1 base, with 9 bases sitting between them. Germline V gene data show CDR1 as SGHRS and CDR2 as YFSETQ. The CDR3 consists of 14 residues. The DNA of the CDR3 is TGCGCCAGCAGCTTAGAGGGATCGAACACTGAAGCTTTCTTT. Its translation: CASSLEGSNTEAFF.

This clonotype was counted between two and nine times. The CDR3 loop reads CASSYRRGSTGELFF. The CDR3, as DNA: TGTGCCAGCAGTTACAGGAGGGGAAGCACCGGGGAGCTGTTTTTT. The chain employs TRBV6-2 or TRBV6-3 and TRBJ2-2, with a possible D match to TRBD2 (6 bases). Trimming pared 2 bases from V and 4 bases from J, leaving 11 bases between. The CDR3 runs to 15 residues. The germline CDR1 and CDR2 sequences are MNHEY and SVGEGT.

The rearrangement joins TRBV19 to TRBJ2-2; weak D call: TRBD2 (6 bases). The CDR3 length is 14 residues. The V gene's germline CDR1 is LNHDA and CDR2 SQIVND (reference sequence). V dropped 7 bases and J dropped 4 bases, with 13 bases sitting between them. CDR3 sequence reads: CASNTGASTGELFF. The CDR3 DNA is TGTGCCAGTAATACGGGAGCGAGCACCGGGGAGCTGTTTTTT.

The chain couples TRBV3-1 to TRBJ2-7; D perhaps matches TRBD2 (6 bases). Germline V lookup: CDR1 LGHDT, CDR2 YNNKEL (reference sequence). The CDR3 has 13 residues. Trimming cost V 4 bases and J 7 bases, with 14 bases left between them. The DNA of the CDR3 is TGTGCCAGCAGCCTCGGGACTCGGGGGGAGCAGTACTTC. It yields the protein CASSLGTRGEQYF.

At least ten counts were recorded for this clonotype. The chain has TRBV5-1 and TRBJ2-6, with D possibly being TRBD1 (5 bases). Trimming took 4 bases from V and 2 from J, leaving 16 bases between them. The germline V gene has CDR1 SGHRS and CDR2 YFSETQ. The CDR3 is 17 residues long. This CDR3 reads CASSPSPQGAGANVLTF. The DNA of the CDR3 is TGCGCCAGCAGCCCATCCCCTCAGGGTGCTGGGGCCAACGTCCTGACTTTC.

This chain joins TRBV19 and TRBJ1-2; 7 bases fit TRBD1. The CDR3 extends over 15 amino acids. The J segment lost 0 bases and the V segment lost 9 bases, leaving 10 bases of the junction unmatched. Germline V gene sequence: CDR1 LNHDA, CDR2 SQIVND (reference sequence). For the CDR3, the DNA is TGTGCCAGCAGGATCCGGGACAGAACTAACTATGGCTACACCTTC. Protein sequence: CASRIRDRTNYGYTF. The variable domain in full, with the rest retrieved from reference TRBV19 and TRBJ1-2, is DGGITQSPKYLFRKEGQNVTLSCEQNLNHDAMYWYRQDPGQGLRLIYYSQIVNDFQKGDIAEGYSVSREKKESFPLTVTSAQKNPTAFYLCASRIRDRTNYGYTFGSGTRLTVV.

This clonotype showed up just a few times. The rearrangement joins TRBV5-1 to TRBJ2-7; D unresolved. Germline V gene lookup returns CDR1 SGHRS and CDR2 YFSETQ. CDR3 length: 15 residues. The germline V and J ends were trimmed by 4 bases and 0 bases, with 14 bases remaining between them. The CDR3 bases are TGCGCCAGCAGCGAGACACAGATGAGCTCCTACGAGCAGTACTTC. Amino acids: CASSETQMSSYEQYF.

The gene calls are TRBV12-3 or TRBV12-4 and TRBJ1-1, with TRBD1 as a possible D gene (6 bases). With 6 bases removed from V and 4 bases from J, the gap between germline ends came to 12 bases. The CDR3 loop spans 13 amino acids. The CDR3 is CASSPRGSTEAFF. In DNA form, the CDR3 reads TGTGCCAGCAGCCCTAGGGGGAGCACTGAAGCTTTCTTT.

The table lists this clonotype with many counts. The CDR3 sequence is CASSQDLGGAYNEQFF. CDR3 nucleotide sequence: TGCGCCAGCAGCCAAGATTTGGGGGGCGCCTACAATGAGCAGTTCTTC. The chain couples TRBV4-1 to TRBJ2-1, with D perhaps assigned TRBD1 or TRBD2 (6 bases each). The CDR3 has 16 residues. V was clipped by 0 bases and J by 2 bases, with 11 bases between them. The germline CDR1 and CDR2 sequences are MGHRA and YSYEKL.

Only a few counts were recorded for this clonotype. The genes are TRBV2 and TRBJ1-2; D perhaps matches TRBD1 (5 bases). Trimming took off 6 bases at V and 2 bases at J, with 16 bases between the two ends. The germline V gene encodes CDR1 SNHLY and CDR2 FYNNEI. This CDR3 comprises 15 residues. The CDR3 protein is CASRLPGLINYGYTF. CDR3 nucleotide sequence: TGTGCCAGCAGGCTACCGGGACTTATAAACTATGGCTACACCTTC.

In its sample, this clonotype was seen many times. This chain connects TRBV7-9 to TRBJ2-5; TRBD2 matches 8 bases. The V segment lost 3 bases and the J segment 5 bases; nucleotides outside the gene matches: 8. From germline, CDR1 is SEHNR and CDR2 FQNEAQ (reference sequence). There are 15 residues in the CDR3. The CDR3: CASSFGSGGRETQYF. In DNA form, the CDR3 reads TGTGCCAGCAGCTTCGGAAGCGGGGGTAGGGAGACCCAGTACTTC.